This T cell receptor beta chain was captured in a study of Ad26.COV2.S vaccination and SARS-CoV-2 variants (dated by TCRdb to 2020 to 2023). Some background on the complete study: Donors in the vaccine arm were drawn from COV1001, a multicentre, randomized, double-blind, placebo-controlled phase I-IIa trial testing Ad26.COV2.S in healthy adults. TCRbeta repertoire sequencing was used to assess the specificity and breadth of SARS-CoV-2-reactive T cell receptors after Ad26.COV2.S vaccination. Ad26.COV2.S was administered intramuscularly at a dose of 5x10^10 or 1x10^11 viral particles, either as one shot or as two shots given 56 days apart. Participants in the trial were split at random into five groups of five each, receiving low-dose or high-dose Ad26.COV2.S once or twice, or else placebo on both occasions. Investigators did not know the trial group allocation while performing experiments and assessing outcomes. The TCR-sequenced set comprised approximately 32 samples: 19 Ad26.COV2.S vaccine recipients, 5 placebo recipients and 8 SARS-CoV-2 convalescent individuals.

Turning to this clone: The antigen it recognizes is unknown. Nothing much larger sits one base from this clone, and base qualities are not available.

The treatment or condition label, read with the paper, signifies: roughly 19 received Ad26.COV2.S at low or high dose, single or two shots; roughly five received placebo; per-sample allocation not given. For vaccine and placebo recipients, the sequenced repertoires came from samples collected on day 63 after the first injection. In Cohort 1b, about two dozen adults aged 18-55 years were enrolled at a single site in Boston, USA, between 29 July and 7 August 2020. As a vaccine, Ad26.COV2.S was a replication-incompetent adenovirus type 26 vector that expressed a prefusion-stabilized SARS-CoV-2 spike protein derived from the original Wuhan strain. The study at large found these results: Substantial breadth of spike-specific CD8+ and CD4+ T cell responses was reported after vaccination. Non-spike TCR breadth was comparable between vaccine and placebo recipients, consistent with the vaccine containing only spike. The study was not powered to compare responses between vaccine doses or regimens. Ad26.COV2.S recipients had higher spike-specific TCR breadth than placebo recipients (P = 0.0014). It was noted by the authors that total T cell responses may have been underestimated by the TCR breadth and depth analyses.

The immunoSEQ Assay was used to sequence TCRbeta CDR3 regions. After extraction, genomic DNA underwent amplification by bias-controlled multiplex PCR, followed by high-throughput sequencing. On the study's bioinformatics: To quantify the absolute abundance of each unique TCRbeta CDR3 region, sequences were collapsed and filtered. Usable DNA was measured by amplifying reference genes present in all nucleated cells, and TCRbeta template counts were normalized to that usable DNA to estimate T cell fraction. Repertoire TCRs were annotated as SARS-CoV-2-specific when V gene, CDR3 amino acid sequence and J gene were exactly matched to a known reactive TCR set. The reference SARS-CoV-2 TCR set was obtained from MIRA and was filtered for enrichment in COVID-19-positive ImmuneCODE repertoires, whereby public or cross-reactive TCRs were removed. Using the MIRA antigens, annotated TCRs were further analysed by specific ORF or by position within an ORF. Depth was the summed frequency of annotated unique rearrangements, while breadth was defined as annotated unique rearrangements over total unique productive rearrangements. Group comparisons of TCR breadth used two-sided Wilcoxon rank-sum tests. TCRdb stores this immuneACCESS table with in-frame sequences only. Part of the clones is absent; in the studies checked, under half of the shortfall reflects unresolved V genes, and no reason is known for the rest. The V and J calls and the clone size are those of that table, but D and trimming were determined from the DNA. The sample records about 440,000 clones, 80% to 95% of which are singletons. Together, the top ten hold around 4.5% of the sample.

V loses 2 bases of germline sequence and J loses 3 bases, and the interval between the two ends is 11 bases. The CDR3 measures 15 amino acids from cysteine to phenylalanine. CDR3 DNA is the only sequence kept; it has 45 bases, read in frame from the first base. CDR1 SGHVS and CDR2 FQNEAQ were looked up in the germline V gene. The clonotype originates from a person aged 18-65 years who received the Ad26.COV2.S COVID-19 vaccine or a placebo. The sequences come from peripheral blood, collected in a trial of Ad26.COV2.S vaccine versus placebo. The chain was built from TRBV7-8 and TRBJ1-5; the D segment cannot be called with confidence. The CDR3 region has the sequence CASSLSRSFNQPQHF. The DNA sequence follows: TGTGCCAGCAGCTTAAGCCGGTCGTTCAATCAGCCCCAGCATTTT.